This TCR beta chain was obtained from a study of blood T cells in healthy people across ages. The CDR3 contains 14 residues. The people who gave samples were healthy Caucasians from Russia, aged roughly 6 to 95. Note on this clonotype: Its antigen is unidentified. The junction departs from the called germline gene at one end, perhaps through a read error.

Overall study results and limits: Conclusively comparing naive with antigen-experienced cells was impossible with unsorted PBMCs.

Combining a sample-barcoded 5' primer with a J-beta primer mix, a second PCR ran for about 6 to 11 cycles. Every cDNA was tagged by a template-switch adaptor with 12 random nucleotides. TCRdb fed the 5' RACE reads into MiXCR, producing one record per CDR3 protein. Of 850,000 or so distinct CDR3 sequences in the sample, more than 25% were seen once. Sequencing input: blood. The receptor comes from a woman of 80 years or more in good health. The J gene is TRBJ1-3, the V gene TRBV12-3 or TRBV12-4; D gene uncertain. The CDR3 spells CASSPRGTGNTRYF. DNA for the CDR3: TGTGCCAGCAGCCCAAGAGGAACTGGAAACACCAGATATTTT.